This is a list of T cell receptor beta chains from one sample in a study of OX40 agonist ivuxolimab in advanced cancers. Some clones are missing from TCRdb's copy, which holds only in-frame ones; the method was immunoSEQ multiplex PCR. This sample yields 55,000 to 80,000 clones, of which over 70% are seen a single time; 5.5% to 6% belongs to the top ten. The sample in question was CD4+ or CD8+ T cells sorted from blood, obtained in a trial of the OX40 agonist ivuxolimab. The receptor set was obtained from an adult with an advanced solid tumor such as melanoma, head and neck, liver or kidney cancer. Each CDR3 is given with its conserved first and last residue. The D gene is left open where the match is weak. Expanded clones are given a class, and other clones once, few, many or no size at all.

>TRBJ2-1|few|TRBD2|TRBV11-3
TGTGCCAGCAGCCTAGGAGGGACTAGCAATAATGAGCAGTTCTTC
CASSLGGTSNNEQFF
>TRBJ2-2|-|-|TRBV4-3
TGCGCCAGCAGCCAAGGAGGAGGGCGGGATGCCGGGGAGCTGTTTTTT
CASSQGGGRDAGELFF
>TRBJ2-2|-|TRBD2|TRBV4-3
TGCGCCAGCAGCCAAGATCGGGGACTAAGGATGAGGGTTGGGACCGGGGAGCTGTTTTTT
CASSQDRGLRMRVGTGELFF
>TRBJ1-1|once|-|TRBV19
TGTGCCAGTAGTATAGGAGGCGGGGACACTGAAGCTTTCTTT
CASSIGGGDTEAFF
>TRBJ2-5|-|-|TRBV28
TGTGCCAGCAGTTTCTTGTCAGGCGTTAAGGGGACCCAGTACTTC
CASSFLSGVKGTQYF
>TRBJ2-5|-|-|TRBV7-8
TGTGCCAGCAGCTTACGGACGGTGCAGAGAGAGACCCAGTACTTC
CASSLRTVQRETQYF
>TRBJ2-3|-|-|TRBV28
TGTGCCAGCGGGCGATTCACAGATACGCAGTATTTT
CASGRFTDTQYF
>TRBJ2-3|-|-|TRBV4-2
TGTGCCAGCAGCCAAGGGTCCTCAGATACGCAGTATTTT
CASSQGSSDTQYF
>TRBJ2-7|-|-|TRBV5-1
TGCGCCAGCAGCTTGGAGGAGGGTTGGGAGCAGTACTTC
CASSLEEGWEQYF
>TRBJ2-5|-|-|TRBV14
TGTGCCAGCAGCCACGGGACGGTGGCTGAGCAGTACTTC
CASSHGTVAEQYF
>TRBJ2-7|-|TRBD2|TRBV7-4
TGTGCCAGCCTTAATATCCCGGGAGGGCCTGCGGAGGAGCAGTACTTC
CASLNIPGGPAEEQYF
>TRBJ2-5|-|-|TRBV30
TGTGCCTGGAGCACAGGAGCTCTATATCAGACCCAGTACTTC
CAWSTGALYQTQYF
>TRBJ2-3|-|-|TRBV5-6
TGTGCCAGCAGCTTTGTCCGCACAGATACGCAGTATTTT
CASSFVRTDTQYF
>TRBJ2-5|-|-|TRBV2
TGTGCCAGCAGTGACAGGCAGGGGGGGAGAGGGACCCAGTACTTC
CASSDRQGGRGTQYF
>TRBJ1-2|-|-|TRBV6-1
TGTGCCAGCATCCGGGGCATCGGCTATGGCTACACCTTC
CASIRGIGYGYTF
>TRBJ1-6|-|-|TRBV5-4
TGTGCCAGCAGCCTCGGACTCTCGAACTCACCCCTCCACTTT
CASSLGLSNSPLHF
>TRBJ2-2|-|-|TRBV19
TGTGCCAGTAGTATGGGGACCCGAGCGGGGGAGCTGTTTTTT
CASSMGTRAGELFF
>TRBJ1-1|-|-|TRBV28
TGTGCCAGCAGTCCCCATCAGGGGAAAGCTTTCTTT
CASSPHQGKAFF
>TRBJ1-5|few|-|TRBV27
TGTGCCAGCAGTTGGGGTTTCGAGCAGCCCCAGCATTTT
CASSWGFEQPQHF
>TRBJ2-1|-|-|TRBV28
TGTGCCAGCAGCCCGGACTTCAAGGGCAATGAGCAGTTCTTC
CASSPDFKGNEQFF
>TRBJ2-1|-|-|TRBV19
TGTGCCAGTAAGACGGATGTCCCTCGTAGGGAGCAGTTCTTC
CASKTDVPRREQFF
>TRBJ2-5|-|TRBD2|TRBV15
TGTGCCACCAGCAGAGATCGAGCGGGAGGGAAAGAGACCCAGTACTTC
CATSRDRAGGKETQYF
>TRBJ2-1|few|-|TRBV19
TGTGCCACCAACCCGGGATACCCTAACAATGAGCAGTTCTTC
CATNPGYPNNEQFF
>TRBJ2-3|-|-|TRBV6-4
TGTGCCAGCAGTGACTCCCGATTGGGGCGGGGGCACGGATTAGGCACAGATACGCAGTATTTT
CASSDSRLGRGHGLGTDTQYF
>TRBJ2-2|-|-|TRBV7-9
TGTGCCAGCAGCCCCGGAGATAACACCGGGGAGCTGTTTTTT
CASSPGDNTGELFF
>TRBJ1-1|-|-|TRBV19
TGTGCCAGTAGTCAGGGACTGAACACTGAAGCTTTCTTT
CASSQGLNTEAFF
>TRBJ2-6|once|-|TRBV18
TGTGCCAGCTCACCACGAGGGGTGAACTCTGGGGCCAACGTCCTGACTTTC
CASSPRGVNSGANVLTF
>TRBJ2-2|once|TRBD1|TRBV9
TGTGCCAGCAGCGTAGCTATCGGACAGGGCGGAGGAACCGGGGAGCTGTTTTTT
CASSVAIGQGGGTGELFF
>TRBJ2-3|-|TRBD2|TRBV5-1
TGCGCCAGCAGCTCACCACGACTAGCGGGGGCGGGGGATACGCAGTATTTT
CASSSPRLAGAGDTQYF
>TRBJ2-7|-|-|TRBV15
TGTGCCACCAGCAGGGACTTTGGAGGGGGCTACGAGCAGTACTTC
CATSRDFGGGYEQYF
>TRBJ2-3|-|TRBD1|TRBV28
TGTGCCAGCAGCCGGGACAGGTACACAGATACGCAGTATTTT
CASSRDRYTDTQYF
>TRBJ1-3|-|-|TRBV11-2
TGTGCCAGCAGCTTAAGCCCGAACGCTGGAAACACCATATATTTT
CASSLSPNAGNTIYF
>TRBJ1-4|-|-|TRBV30
TGTGCCTGGAGTGGAGGGGGGTCTAATGAAAAACTGTTTTTT
CAWSGGGSNEKLFF
>TRBJ2-1|-|-|TRBV7-8
TGTGCCAGCAGCTTAGATGCACGGCCGGAGCAGTTCTTC
CASSLDARPEQFF
>TRBJ1-4|-|-|TRBV5-1
TGCGCCAGCAGCCTCACGGCCGGAGGCAATGAAAAACTGTTTTTT
CASSLTAGGNEKLFF
>TRBJ2-4|-|-|TRBV5-5
TGTGCCAGCAGCTTGGGCCAAAACATTCAGTACTTC
CASSLGQNIQYF
>TRBJ1-3|-|-|TRBV29-1
TGCAGCGTGCTGGAGGGCGAGAGAAACACCATATATTTT
CSVLEGERNTIYF
>TRBJ2-3|-|-|TRBV4-3
TGCGCCAGCAGCCAACTCAGCACAGATACGCAGTATTTT
CASSQLSTDTQYF
>TRBJ2-3|-|-|TRBV7-9
TGTGCCAGCAGCTCACACAGGGATAGCACAGATACGCAGTATTTT
CASSSHRDSTDTQYF
>TRBJ2-1|-|-|TRBV7-9
TGTGCCAGCAGCTTAGCGGGACACGGTGAGCAGTTCTTC
CASSLAGHGEQFF
>TRBJ2-1|-|-|TRBV27
TGTGCCAGCAGCAACACTGTTGGGCAGTTCTTC
CASSNTVGQFF
>TRBJ2-1|-|TRBD2|TRBV7-2
TGTGCCAGCAGCTTAGGGGGACTAGCGGGATACAATGAGCAGTTCTTC
CASSLGGLAGYNEQFF
>TRBJ2-1|few|TRBD2|TRBV5-1
TGCGCCAGCAGCTTCTTAGCGGGGGACAATGAGCAGTTCTTC
CASSFLAGDNEQFF
>TRBJ2-2|-|TRBD2|TRBV6-4
TGTGCCAGCAGTGACCCCTTCGGCGGGGGGACCGGGGAGCTGTTTTTT
CASSDPFGGGTGELFF
>TRBJ1-1|-|-|TRBV6-5
TGTGCCAGCAGCCGGGGGGCAGTGAACACTGAAGCTTTCTTT
CASSRGAVNTEAFF
>TRBJ1-1|-|-|TRBV18
TGTGCCAGCTCACCACCGGGGCGCGGGAACACTGAAGCTTTCTTT
CASSPPGRGNTEAFF
>TRBJ1-2|-|TRBD1|TRBV2
TGTGCCAGCAGTAGGGACAGGGGAGACTATGGCTACACCTTC
CASSRDRGDYGYTF
>TRBJ1-1|-|TRBD1|TRBV4-1
TGCGCCAGCAGCCAGCCACAGGGGGCTAGGGCTGAAGCTTTCTTT
CASSQPQGARAEAFF
>TRBJ1-2|-|TRBD1|TRBV5-8
TGTGCCAGCAGCTTACGAGCTTTCGGAGGGGGCAATGCTGATGGCTACACCTTC
CASSLRAFGGGNADGYTF
>TRBJ2-5|once|-|TRBV7-9
TGTGCCAGCAGTGGGGGAGGACCAACAGAGACCCAGTACTTC
CASSGGGPTETQYF
>TRBJ1-6|-|TRBD1|TRBV7-8
TGTGCCAGCAGCTTAGCAGTGTTCGGGACAGGGGATTCACCCCTCCACTTT
CASSLAVFGTGDSPLHF
>TRBJ1-2|-|TRBD1|TRBV2
TGTGCCAGCAGCCATCAAGCCCAGGGGGACGGCTACACCTTC
CASSHQAQGDGYTF
>TRBJ2-3|-|-|TRBV2
TGTGCCAGCAGTGTGGTTCCAGATACGCAGTATTTT
CASSVVPDTQYF
>TRBJ1-2|-|-|TRBV28
TGTGCCACACGCAGGGCTTATGGCTACACCTTC
CATRRAYGYTF
>TRBJ1-5|few|-|TRBV9
TGTGCCAGCAGCGTAGGGTTAAGTCAGCCCCAGCATTTT
CASSVGLSQPQHF